This T cell receptor beta chain was documented in a study of identical twins. Points from the study as a whole: Models, which agreed with sharing between unrelated individuals, nonetheless underestimated the out-of-frame TCR alpha sharing seen in monozygotic twins. Possibly, invariant MAIT and iNKT cells partly confounded zero-insertion analyses.

A universal primer site was created by template switching, with the cDNA bearing unique molecular identifiers. From the 5' RACE reads, TCRdb called clonotypes with MiXCR, one entry per CDR3 protein. The profile shows hundreds of thousands of distinct CDR3 sequences, roughly an eighth of them singletons. Note on this clonotype: Its target is unknown.

Trimming removed 4 bases at V and 5 bases at J, with 18 bases between. The CDR3 covers 15 residues. Germline V lookup: CDR1 SGHNT, CDR2 YYREEE (reference sequence). This sample also belongs to another study, concerning yellow fever vaccine responses in identical twins. According to that study: A vaccine T cell response that seemed partly convergent and partly personalized was reported in twins.

The receptor's source is a woman younger than 30 in good health. The material sequenced was PBMCs. This chain connects TRBV5-4 to TRBJ1-1; D may be TRBD1 (5 bases). CDR3 sequence reads: CASSPRNGGRTEAFF. The CDR3 DNA reads TGTGCCAGCAGCCCCCGGAACGGGGGAAGAACTGAAGCTTTCTTT.